Listed below are T cell receptor beta chains from one sample, sequenced in a study of spatial heterogeneity in lung cancer. TCRdb recomputed calls from the 5' RACE reads with MiXCR, one row per CDR3 protein. The sample comprises roughly 28,000 distinct CDR3 sequences, 7.5% to 10% of which are singletons, and under 40% rests with the top ten. This specimen consisted of PBMCs, obtained at surgery. These receptors were obtained from a female donor with early-stage non-small cell lung cancer. CDR3s include the opening cysteine and the closing phenylalanine or tryptophan. A D gene is named only where the DNA matches it firmly. For some rows the clone size is stated as once, few or many, or as a class when expanded; others skip it.

many,TRBV7-3,TRBJ2-7,-,TGTGCCAGCAGCACCAGAGGGCCCCGGGACATCTCCTACGAGCAGTACTTC,CASSTRGPRDISYEQYF
many,TRBV11-3,TRBJ2-1,TRBD1,TGTGCCAGCAGCTTAAGGGGGACAGTATCGTACAATGAGCAGTTCTTC,CASSLRGTVSYNEQFF
many,TRBV9,TRBJ1-4,TRBD1,TGTGCCAGCAGCCCCACCGCAGGGGGTGGGGAGAATGAAAAACTGTTTTTT,CASSPTAGGGENEKLFF
many,TRBV7-9,TRBJ2-5,-,TGTGCCAGCAGCTCGTCTGGGGAGACCCAGTACTTC,CASSSSGETQYF
many,TRBV18,TRBJ1-1,-,TGTGCCAGCTCACCAGTAGGGTACATGAACACTGAAGCTTTCTTT,CASSPVGYMNTEAFF
many,TRBV20-1,TRBJ1-2,-,TGCAGTGCTAGCCTCGGACAGAACCGTAACTATGGCTACACCTTC,CSASLGQNRNYGYTF
few,TRBV21-1,TRBJ2-3,-,TGTGCCAGCAGCAAAGGAAATTGGACGGAGCCTGGGACAGATACGCAGTATTTT,CASSKGNWTEPGTDTQYF
many,TRBV7-9,TRBJ2-4,TRBD1,TGTGCCAGCAGCGCTCTCCCGGGCAGGGGGCTCTACCAAGCCAAAAACATTCAGTACTTC,CASSALPGRGLYQAKNIQYF
many,TRBV28,TRBJ2-1,-,TGTGCCAGCAGTACATATGCTGACATGAGCTCCTACAATGAGCAGTTCTTC,CASSTYADMSSYNEQFF
many,TRBV6-1,TRBJ2-6,-,TGTGCCAGCATGAGGGGGGCCAACGTCCTGACTTTC,CASMRGANVLTF
many,TRBV2,TRBJ2-5,TRBD1,TGTGCCAGCAGCGGAACCCCGGGACAGCGGTACCAAGAGACCCAGTACTTC,CASSGTPGQRYQETQYF
few,TRBV20-1,TRBJ2-7,-,TGCAGTGCTAGAGATGAAACAGCTTACGAGCAGTACTTC,CSARDETAYEQYF
many,TRBV28,TRBJ2-2,TRBD1,TGTGCCAGCAGAGGGACAGGACTGAACACCGGGGAGCTGTTTTTT,CASRGTGLNTGELFF
many,TRBV7-6,TRBJ1-2,TRBD1,TGTGCCAGCAGCTCCTATCCAAGGACAGGGGGCACGGCTAACTATGGCTACACCTTC,CASSSYPRTGGTANYGYTF
many,TRBV14,TRBJ2-1,-,TGTGCCAGCAGCCAAGTCACGGGGGGCCCTTTGGTCAATGAGCAGTTCTTC,CASSQVTGGPLVNEQFF
many,TRBV19,TRBJ2-2,-,TGTGCCAGTAGTCCGATGGTGGGGGCTACCGGGGAGCTGTTTTTT,CASSPMVGATGELFF
few,TRBV24-1,TRBJ2-2,-,TGTGCCACCAGTGAAGGAGCCCCGCCCGGGGAGCTGTTTTTT,CATSEGAPPGELFF
many,TRBV7-3,TRBJ2-5,-,TGTGCCAGCAGCTTAATTGGGGCGGATCGGGAGACCCAGTACTTC,CASSLIGADRETQYF
many,TRBV5-5,TRBJ1-6,-,TGTGCCAGCAGCTTGACTTCGAAGTATAATTCACCCCTCCACTTT,CASSLTSKYNSPLHF
many,TRBV28,TRBJ2-7,TRBD1,TGTGCCAGCAGTTCGGGACAGGGCCGGTACGAGCAGTACTTC,CASSSGQGRYEQYF
few,TRBV5-1,TRBJ2-1,-,TGCGCCAGCAGCCCGTCCAGTGAGCAGTTCTTC,CASSPSSEQFF
many,TRBV12-3/TRBV12-4,TRBJ1-2,-,TGTGCCAGCAGTAGGGACACCCTCTATGGCTACACCTTC,CASSRDTLYGYTF
few,TRBV28,TRBJ2-6,-,TGTGCCAGCAGCAAACAGGGAGTCGGGGCCAACGTCCTGACTTTC,CASSKQGVGANVLTF
few,TRBV18,TRBJ1-1,-,TGTGCCAGCTCACCACTACGACAGGCGAACACTGAAGCTTTCTTT,CASSPLRQANTEAFF
few,TRBV19,TRBJ2-4,-,TGTGCCAGTAGTATGGGGGTGGGAACCAAAAACATTCAGTACTTC,CASSMGVGTKNIQYF
few,TRBV11-2,TRBJ2-2,TRBD1,TGTGCCAGCAGCTTACGACAGGGAAACACCGGGGAGCTGTTTTTT,CASSLRQGNTGELFF
-,TRBV7-9,TRBJ2-1,-,TGTGCCAGCAGCTTAGGCCACGGGTCGGGTTCCTACAATGAGCAGTTCTTC,CASSLGHGSGSYNEQFF
many,TRBV5-1,TRBJ2-7,-,TGCGCCAGCAGCGATCAGGGGATCCCCTACGAGCAGTACTTC,CASSDQGIPYEQYF
many,TRBV2,TRBJ2-1,TRBD2,TGTGCCAGCAGACGGGGGGATATCTCCTACAATGAGCAGTTCTTC,CASRRGDISYNEQFF
many,TRBV15,TRBJ2-1,-,TGTGCCACCAGCAGAGGTGGAGGGGGTTACAATGAGCAGTTCTTC,CATSRGGGGYNEQFF
many,TRBV11-3,TRBJ2-1,-,TGTGCCAGCAGCTCACGCTTGCTGGGTTCCTACAATGAGCAGTTCTTC,CASSSRLLGSYNEQFF
-,TRBV4-2,TRBJ1-1,-,TGTGCCAGCAGCCCCACGGGGAGTACATCTGAAGCTTTCTTT,CASSPTGSTSEAFF
many,TRBV29-1,TRBJ2-5,-,TGCAGCGTTGACCAAAAAGCAGGCAAGGAGACCCAGTACTTC,CSVDQKAGKETQYF
many,TRBV27,TRBJ2-6,-,TGTGCCAGCAGTTTATCGGCTGGGGCCAACGTCCTGACTTTC,CASSLSAGANVLTF
-,TRBV3-2,TRBJ1-4,-,TGTACCAGCAGCCCCGCTCCCAAAGTAATCACTAATGAAAAACTGTTTTTT,CTSSPAPKVITNEKLFF
many,TRBV7-6,TRBJ2-4,-,TGTGCCAGCAGCCCGGGACCGAGAAACATTCAGTACTTC,CASSPGPRNIQYF
many,TRBV28,TRBJ1-1,-,TGTGCCAGCACCCAACCAAGGCTGAACACTGAAGCTTTCTTT,CASTQPRLNTEAFF
-,TRBV12-3/TRBV12-4,TRBJ1-5,-,TGTGCCAGCAGTCGGGACCGTTCGGATCAGCCCCAGCATTTT,CASSRDRSDQPQHF
many,TRBV11-2,TRBJ2-1,TRBD2,TGTGCCAGCAGCGCGGGACTAGCGGGTTTTGGGAATGAGCAGTTCTTC,CASSAGLAGFGNEQFF
-,TRBV7-8,TRBJ1-4,-,TGTGCCAGCTCCTGGGGCAGGGGATGGACTAATGAAAAACTGTTTTTT,CASSWGRGWTNEKLFF
few,TRBV10-2,TRBJ2-5,-,TGCGCCAGCAGTGAGAACCGGGAGACCCAGTACTTC,CASSENRETQYF
-,TRBV24-1,TRBJ2-1,-,TGTGCCACCAGTGACCCGGCCGGGTCTGGACATTACAATGAGCAGTTCTTC,CATSDPAGSGHYNEQFF
many,TRBV5-1,TRBJ1-1,-,TGCGCCAGCAGCTTGGCCCAGGGGTTATCACCGTTGAACACTGAAGCTTTCTTT,CASSLAQGLSPLNTEAFF